This record concerns one TCR beta chain sequence. What it binds is unknown. Germline lookup yields CDR1 SGHTA and CDR2 FQGNSA. CDR3 length: 15 amino acids. After removal of 5 bases from V and 5 bases from J, the junction contained 8 bases not matched to a gene. This record belongs to a study of T cell responses to AZD1222 COVID-19 vaccine. Study-level findings and limits: The study found Spike-specific TCR breadth and depth rose after two AZD1222 doses. Sampling captured repertoires only after the peak T cell response. The CD4 TCRs associated with vaccination extended across spike and predominated at 160-218 and 743-854. Per reports, nearly half of all spike-specific TCRs target regions that are unmutated in variants.

Measured with immunoSEQ multiplex PCR; TCRdb has only the in-frame clones, and not every one. Here the sample spans around 66,000 clones, 88% being singletons. This TCR was recovered from an adult who received the MenACWY meningococcal vaccine as a control. The gene calls are TRBV7-2 and TRBJ2-4; TRBD1 matches 8 bases. The sequencing here drew on peripheral blood, taken 28 days after the second dose of the MenACWY control vaccine. The CDR3 here is CASSPGQGWENIQYF. DNA for the CDR3: TGTGCCAGCAGCCCCGGACAGGGATGGGAAAACATTCAGTACTTC. The full variable domain, in which reference TRBV7-2 and TRBJ2-4 provide the parts outside the CDR3, is GAGVSQSPSNKVTEKGKDVELRCDPISGHTALYWYRQSLGQGLEFLIYFQGNSAPDKSGLPSDRFSAERTGGSVSTLTIQRTQQEDSAVYLCASSPGQGWENIQYFGAGTRLSVL.